The source of this T cell receptor beta chain is a study of OX40 agonist ivuxolimab in advanced cancers. Libraries were prepared by immunoSEQ multiplex PCR; TCRdb keeps only in-frame clonotypes and omits some of them. The sample carries tens of thousands of clones, over 75% recorded once. V lost 1 base, J lost 4 bases, and 12 bases lay in between. The CDR3 loop spans 14 amino acids. Germline V gives CDR1 SGHNT, CDR2 YYREEE (reference sequence). Study-level results: It was also the case that some nonresponders had low normalized T-cell clonal expansion.

In the case of this clone: Its target is unknown.

The source of this sequence is an adult with an advanced solid tumor such as melanoma, head and neck, liver or kidney cancer. V usage is TRBV5-4 and J usage is TRBJ2-7; possibly TRBD2 for D (6 bases). The source material was CD4+ or CD8+ T cells sorted from blood, sampled in a trial of the OX40 agonist ivuxolimab. CDR3: CASSLSSGEYEQYF. In DNA, the CDR3 is TGTGCCAGCAGCTTGTCTTCGGGAGAATACGAGCAGTACTTC. Variable domain in full (rest from reference TRBV5-4 and TRBJ2-7): ETGVTQSPTHLIKTRGQQVTLRCSSQSGHNTVSWYQQALGQGPQFIFQYYREEENGRGNFPPRFSGLQFPNYSSELNVNALELDDSALYLCASSLSSGEYEQYFGPGTRLTVT.